This T cell receptor beta chain came from a study of identical twins (dated by TCRdb to about 2016). Background on the whole study: To test whether fetal clonotypes persist, the study used deep sequencing on TCR alpha and beta repertoires from monozygotic twins, unrelated adults of various ages, and cord blood. Replicate twin experiments were performed at different times using different library preparation protocols to rule out contamination. Broader findings and caveats from the paper: In monozygotic twins, recombination models systematically underestimated out-of-frame TCR alpha sharing, but the models matched the sharing seen between unrelated individuals. Because the same donors could not be followed over many years, the conclusions relied on cross-sectional statistical analysis. Compared with coincidental sharing between unrelated individuals, out-of-frame TCR alpha sequences shared between twins showed an excess of sequences with low generation probability. Invariant T cells such as MAIT and iNKT could partly confound zero-insertion analyses, though diverse VJ usage argued against this for most clonotypes. Excess twin sharing in beta out-of-frame sequences was weaker because fewer shared sequences lowered the signal-to-noise ratio. Abundant cord blood beta clonotypes carried fewer insertions; young adult naive repertoires showed a weaker similar trend, while memory repertoires showed none.

Regarding this clonotype: This receptor's antigen is unknown. Base qualities are not recorded, but no much larger clone differs from it by a single base.

CDR1 and CDR2 (SGHDN, FVKESK) derive from the germline V gene. Relative to germline, V is 6 bases shorter and J is 14 bases shorter, with 14 bases between their ends. The CDR3, from cysteine to phenylalanine, totals 12 residues. Only the CDR3 DNA is retained, 36 bases long and in frame from the first base. The method was 5' RACE. Instrument on record: Illumina HiSeq 2000. Template switching added a universal primer binding site, and the final cDNA carried a unique molecular identifier that allowed TCR cDNA molecules to be counted accurately. Specific primers in the conserved constant-segment region were used to synthesize first-strand cDNA for TCR alpha and beta chains. To control for contamination, each cDNA library was double barcoded with a SMART-Mk sample barcode plus Illumina barcodes. TruSeq adapter sequences, together with Illumina sample barcodes, were added in two successive PCR steps. The TCR alpha and beta cDNA libraries were sequenced on the Illumina HiSeq platform using custom primers. Concerning the study's data processing: Unique molecular identifiers were extracted from raw reads with MiGEC, and CDR3 positions were determined with MiXCR. For each individual, recombination models were inferred using an EM algorithm with the repgenHMM and IGoR tools. Shared clonotypes were analyzed with the tcR package in R, and sharing was normalized by the product of cloneset sizes. Out-of-frame nonproductive sequences were analyzed to study raw recombination free of thymic and clonal selection effects. Clones were called with MiXCR by TCRdb after fastp trimmed the public reads at Q25, and only in-frame beta chains were retained. CDR3 protein duplicates are merged, each entry listing the most common genes and DNA. These V and J calls rely on TCRdb rather than the paper's analysis. Counted in this sample were more than 350,000 distinct CDR3 sequences; approximately 9.1% of them appeared once. Of the sample, about 9.1% falls within the top ten clones.

Every donor was a healthy Caucasian. The study also sequenced three unrelated non-twin adults: a male aged 18 to 30, a male aged 50 to 60 and a female aged 50 to 60. Using Miltenyi CD45RO+ enrichment and human naive T-cell isolation kits, memory (CD45RO+) and naive T cells were isolated from PBMC. The chain is encoded by TRBV14 joined to TRBJ1-6; confidence is insufficient to name the D gene. Input material: naive T cells sorted from blood. Taken with the paper, the label for cell subset or site translates to: cells isolated with a human naive T-cell isolation kit. The TCR originated in a woman aged 45 to 65 in good health. Here the CDR3 is given as CASSLGPIALHF. The sequenced DNA: TGTGCCAGCAGTCTCGGCCCCATAGCCCTCCACTTT.